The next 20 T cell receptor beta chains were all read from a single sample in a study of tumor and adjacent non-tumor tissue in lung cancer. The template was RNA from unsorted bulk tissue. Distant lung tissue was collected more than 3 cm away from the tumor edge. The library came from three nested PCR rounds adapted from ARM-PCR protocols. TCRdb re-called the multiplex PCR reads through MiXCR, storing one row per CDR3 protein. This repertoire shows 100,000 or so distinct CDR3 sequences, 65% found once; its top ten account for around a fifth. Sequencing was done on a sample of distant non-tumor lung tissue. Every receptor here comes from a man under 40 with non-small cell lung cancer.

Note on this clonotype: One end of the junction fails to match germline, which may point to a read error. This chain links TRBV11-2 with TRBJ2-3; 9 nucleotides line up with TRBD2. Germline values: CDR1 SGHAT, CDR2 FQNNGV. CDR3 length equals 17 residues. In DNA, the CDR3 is TGTGCCAGCAGCTTAGCGACTAGCGGAGGAAGCACAGATACGCTGTATTTT. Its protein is CASSLATSGGSTDTLYF.

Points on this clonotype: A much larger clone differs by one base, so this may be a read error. CDR3 nucleotide sequence: TGCAGCGTTGAAAGGTGGGACAGGGATCACTATGGCTACACCTTC. It specifies CSVERWDRDHYGYTF. The rearrangement uses TRBV29-1 and TRBJ1-2, with TRBD1 identical over 9 bases. After removal of 2 bases from V and 3 bases from J, the junction contained 7 bases not matched to a gene. Germline lookup yields CDR1 SQVTM and CDR2 ANQGSEA. The CDR3 is 15 residues long.

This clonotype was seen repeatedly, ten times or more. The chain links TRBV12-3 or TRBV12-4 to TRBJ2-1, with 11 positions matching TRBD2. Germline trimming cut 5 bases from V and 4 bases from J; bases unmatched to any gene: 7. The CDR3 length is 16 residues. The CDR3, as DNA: TGTGCCAGCAGTCAGGTGGGGACTAGCGGATACAATGAGCAGTTCTTC. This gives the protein CASSQVGTSGYNEQFF.

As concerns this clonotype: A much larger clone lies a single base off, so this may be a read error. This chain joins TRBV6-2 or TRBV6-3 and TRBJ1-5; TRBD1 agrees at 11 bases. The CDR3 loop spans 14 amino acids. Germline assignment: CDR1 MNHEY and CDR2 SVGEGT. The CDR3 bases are TGTGCCAGCACCCGGACAGGGGGCAATCAGCTCCAGCATTTT. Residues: CASTRTGGNQLQHF.

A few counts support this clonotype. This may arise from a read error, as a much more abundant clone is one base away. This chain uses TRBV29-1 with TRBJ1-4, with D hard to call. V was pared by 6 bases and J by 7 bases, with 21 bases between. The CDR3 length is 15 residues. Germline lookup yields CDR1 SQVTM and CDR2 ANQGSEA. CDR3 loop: CSVAVLGLNSEKLFF. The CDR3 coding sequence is TGCAGCGTGGCGGTGCTGGGGTTGAACTCTGAAAAACTGTTTTTT.

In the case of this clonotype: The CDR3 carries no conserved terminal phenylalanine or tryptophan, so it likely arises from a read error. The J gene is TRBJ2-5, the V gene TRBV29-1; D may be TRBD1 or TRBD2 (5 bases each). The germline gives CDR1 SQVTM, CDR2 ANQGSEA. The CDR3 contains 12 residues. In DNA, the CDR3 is TGCAGTTTCTGGGACGGCCAAGAGACCCAGTACTAC. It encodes CSFWDGQETQYY.

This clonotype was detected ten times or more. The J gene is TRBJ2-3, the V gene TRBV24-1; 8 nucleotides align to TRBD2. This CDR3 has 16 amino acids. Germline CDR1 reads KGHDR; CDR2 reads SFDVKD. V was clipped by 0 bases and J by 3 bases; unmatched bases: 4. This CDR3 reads CATSDLSASGTDTQYF. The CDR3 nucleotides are TGTGCCACCAGTGATTTGTCGGCTAGCGGGACAGATACGCAGTATTTT.

The CDR3 DNA reads TGTGCCACCTTCCGACAGGGGGCAACGCAGCAGTACTTC. Translation gives CATFRQGATQQYF. This chain connects TRBV24-1 to TRBJ2-7; 10 bases fit TRBD1. The V and J ends lost 9 bases and 8 bases, in that order; junction bases with no gene match: 9. CDR1 is KGHDR, CDR2 SFDVKD, per germline. The CDR3 totals 13 residues.

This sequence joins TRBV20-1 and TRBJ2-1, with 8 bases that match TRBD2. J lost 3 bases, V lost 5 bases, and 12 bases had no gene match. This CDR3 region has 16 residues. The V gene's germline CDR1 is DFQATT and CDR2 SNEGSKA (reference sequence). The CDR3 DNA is TGCAGTGCTCACTCCCATCAAGCGGGGGTCTACAATGAGCAGTTCTTC. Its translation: CSAHSHQAGVYNEQFF.

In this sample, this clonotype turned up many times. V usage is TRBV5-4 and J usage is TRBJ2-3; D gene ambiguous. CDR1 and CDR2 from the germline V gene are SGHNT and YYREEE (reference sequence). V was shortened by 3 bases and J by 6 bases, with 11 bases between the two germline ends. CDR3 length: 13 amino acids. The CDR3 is CASSSLIGDTQYF. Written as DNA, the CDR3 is TGTGCCAGCAGCTCTCTCATTGGGGATACGCAGTATTTT.

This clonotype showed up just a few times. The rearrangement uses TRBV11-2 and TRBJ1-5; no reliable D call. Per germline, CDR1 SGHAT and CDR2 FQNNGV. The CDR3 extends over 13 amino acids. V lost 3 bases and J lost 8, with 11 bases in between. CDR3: CASSLDGNEPQHF. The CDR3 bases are TGTGCCAGCAGCTTGGACGGGAATGAGCCCCAGCATTTT.

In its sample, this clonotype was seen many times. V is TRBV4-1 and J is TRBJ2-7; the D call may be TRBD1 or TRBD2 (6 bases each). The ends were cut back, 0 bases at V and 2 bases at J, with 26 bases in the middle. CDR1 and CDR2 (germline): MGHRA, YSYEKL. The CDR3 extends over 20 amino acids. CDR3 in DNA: TGCGCCAGCAGCCAAGATCTTGTTTGGTACGGGGGCTACATAACCTACGAGCAGTACTTC. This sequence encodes CASSQDLVWYGGYITYEQYF.

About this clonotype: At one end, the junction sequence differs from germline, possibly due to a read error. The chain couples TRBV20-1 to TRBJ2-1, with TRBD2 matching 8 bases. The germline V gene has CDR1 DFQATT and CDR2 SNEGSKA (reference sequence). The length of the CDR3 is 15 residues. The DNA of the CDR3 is TGCAGTGCTAGACCTAGCGGGCTCTTCTACAATGAGCAGCTCTTC. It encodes CSARPSGLFYNEQLF.

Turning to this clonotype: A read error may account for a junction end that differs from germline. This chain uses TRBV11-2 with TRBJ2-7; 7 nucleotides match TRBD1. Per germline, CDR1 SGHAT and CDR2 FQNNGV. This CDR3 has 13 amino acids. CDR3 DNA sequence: TGTGTCAGCAGCCCGGGACAGCTCTACGAGCAGTACTTC. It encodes CVSSPGQLYEQYF. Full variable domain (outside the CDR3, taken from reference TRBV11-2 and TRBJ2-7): EAGVAQSPRYKIIEKRQSVAFWCNPISGHATLYWYQQILGQGPKLLIQFQNNGVVDDSQLPKDRFSAERLKGVDSTLKIQPAKLEDSAVYLCVSSPGQLYEQYFGPGTRLTVT.

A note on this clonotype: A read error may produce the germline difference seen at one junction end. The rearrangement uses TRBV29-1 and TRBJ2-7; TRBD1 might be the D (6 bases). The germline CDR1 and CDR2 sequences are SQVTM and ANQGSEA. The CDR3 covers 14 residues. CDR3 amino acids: CSVDTGTPNCEQYF. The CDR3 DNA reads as TGCAGTGTTGATACCGGGACACCCAACTGCGAGCAGTACTTC.

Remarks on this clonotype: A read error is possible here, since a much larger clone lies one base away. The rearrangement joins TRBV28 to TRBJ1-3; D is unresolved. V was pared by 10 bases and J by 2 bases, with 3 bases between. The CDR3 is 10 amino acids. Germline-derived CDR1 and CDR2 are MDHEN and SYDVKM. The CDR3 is CATPGNTIYF. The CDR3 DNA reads TGTGCCACCCCTGGAAACACCATATATTTT.

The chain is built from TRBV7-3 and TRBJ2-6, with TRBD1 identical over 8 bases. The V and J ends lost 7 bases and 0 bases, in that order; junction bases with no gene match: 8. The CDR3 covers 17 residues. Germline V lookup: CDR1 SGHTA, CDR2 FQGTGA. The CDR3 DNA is TGTGCCAGCACCCTGACAGGGGCCCCCTCTGGGGCCAACGTCCTGACTTTC. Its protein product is CASTLTGAPSGANVLTF. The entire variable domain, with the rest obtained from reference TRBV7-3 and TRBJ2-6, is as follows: GAGVSQTPSNKVTEKGKYVELRCDPISGHTALYWYRQSLGQGPEFLIYFQGTGAADDSGLPNDRFFAVRPEGSVSTLKIQRTERGDSAVYLCASTLTGAPSGANVLTFGAGSRLTVL.

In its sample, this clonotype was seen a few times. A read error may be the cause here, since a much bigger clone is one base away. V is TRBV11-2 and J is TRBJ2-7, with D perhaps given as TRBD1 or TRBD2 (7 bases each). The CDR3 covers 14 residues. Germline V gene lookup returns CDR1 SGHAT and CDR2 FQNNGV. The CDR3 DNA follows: TGTGTCAGCAGCCAGGGGGGGGGAGCTTACGAGCAGTACTTC. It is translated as CVSSQGGGAYEQYF.

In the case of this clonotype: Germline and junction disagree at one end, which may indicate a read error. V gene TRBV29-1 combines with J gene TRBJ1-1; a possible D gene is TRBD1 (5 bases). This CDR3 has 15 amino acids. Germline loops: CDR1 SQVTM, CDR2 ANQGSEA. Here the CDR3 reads CSLEVSTGVREAAFF. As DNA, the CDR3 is TGCAGCCTTGAAGTATCTACCGGGGTCAGGGAGGCAGCTTTCTTT.

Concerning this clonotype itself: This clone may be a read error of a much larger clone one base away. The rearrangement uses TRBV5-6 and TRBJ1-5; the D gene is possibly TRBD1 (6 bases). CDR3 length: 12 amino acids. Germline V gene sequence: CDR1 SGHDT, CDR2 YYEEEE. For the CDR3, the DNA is TGTGCCAGCAGAAGGGGGAATCAGTCCCAGCATTTT. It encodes CASRRGNQSQHF.